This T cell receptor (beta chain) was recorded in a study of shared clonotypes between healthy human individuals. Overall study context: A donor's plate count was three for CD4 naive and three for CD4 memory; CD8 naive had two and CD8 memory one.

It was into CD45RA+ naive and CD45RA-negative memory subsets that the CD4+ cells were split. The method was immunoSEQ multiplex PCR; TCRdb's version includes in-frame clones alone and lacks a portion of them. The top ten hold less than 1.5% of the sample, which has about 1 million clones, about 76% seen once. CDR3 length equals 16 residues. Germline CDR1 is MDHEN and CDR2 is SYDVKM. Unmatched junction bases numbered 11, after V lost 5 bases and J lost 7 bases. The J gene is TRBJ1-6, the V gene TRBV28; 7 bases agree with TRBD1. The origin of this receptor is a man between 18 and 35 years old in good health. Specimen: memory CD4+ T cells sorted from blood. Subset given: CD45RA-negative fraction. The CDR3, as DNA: TGTGCCAGCAGTCCAGGCACGGGACAGCGGAATTCACCCCTCCACTTT. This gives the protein CASSPGTGQRNSPLHF.